A selection of T cell receptor beta chains follows, all from one sample in a study of blood T cell repertoires in COVID-19. Profiled with immunoSEQ multiplex PCR; TCRdb holds only in-frame clones, not every one. The data show 350,000 to 450,000 clones, 89% seen once. Sequencing was carried out using peripheral blood. These receptors originate from a man between 35 and 55 years old with acute or convalescent COVID-19. Each CDR3 is given with its conserved first and last residue. Each record gives: J gene, D gene, V gene, clone size, CDR3 protein, CDR3 DNA. D genes are given only for firm matches. Expanded clones get a size class; other rows say once, few or many, or leave the size out.

>TRBJ1-2|.|TRBV28|.
CASGRLRQKTNYGYTF
TGTGCCAGCGGTAGACTCAGACAGAAAACTAACTATGGCTACACCTTC
>TRBJ1-6|.|TRBV27|.
CASSRGLGQNSPLHF
TGTGCCAGCAGCCGAGGACTCGGGCAGAATTCACCCCTCCACTTT
>TRBJ2-7|.|TRBV15|.
CATSSGDRFYEQYF
TGTGCCACCAGCAGCGGAGACCGCTTCTACGAGCAGTACTTC
>TRBJ2-7|TRBD2|TRBV27|.
CASNIGGELAGGREQYF
TGTGCCAGCAACATCGGAGGGGAACTAGCGGGAGGACGCGAGCAGTACTTC
>TRBJ2-5|TRBD1|TRBV6-5|.
CASRPRTGWEETQYF
TGTGCCAGCAGGCCTAGGACAGGTTGGGAGGAGACCCAGTACTTC
>TRBJ2-2|.|TRBV27|once
CASSPRRGHTGELFF
TGTGCCAGCAGTCCGAGGAGGGGACACACCGGGGAGCTGTTTTTT
>TRBJ2-1|.|TRBV19|.
CASSIVSQRAYNEQFF
TGTGCCAGTAGTATAGTTTCCCAGCGGGCCTACAATGAGCAGTTCTTC
>TRBJ2-1|TRBD2|TRBV28|.
CASSLWGGNEQFF
TGTGCCAGCAGTTTATGGGGGGGGAATGAGCAGTTCTTC
>TRBJ2-4|.|TRBV6-2/TRBV6-3|.
CASSYQVDIQYF
TGTGCCAGCAGTTACCAGGTAGACATTCAGTACTTC
>TRBJ2-7|.|TRBV5-4|.
CATQGGPSYEQYF
TGTGCCACCCAGGGGGGCCCCTCCTACGAGCAGTACTTC
>TRBJ1-4|TRBD1|TRBV19|once
CASSIEGWTGGLEKLFF
TGTGCCAGTAGTATAGAGGGTTGGACAGGGGGCTTGGAAAAACTGTTTTTT
>TRBJ1-5|.|TRBV2|.
CASSERESNQPQHF
TGTGCCAGCAGTGAACGGGAGAGCAATCAGCCCCAGCATTTT
>TRBJ1-2|TRBD1|TRBV29-1|.
CSAQGIAGYTF
TGCAGTGCACAGGGGATCGCTGGCTACACCTTC
>TRBJ2-5|TRBD2|TRBV7-8|.
CASSSASLAGDQTQYF
TGTGCCAGCAGCTCCGCCTCACTAGCGGGGGACCAGACCCAGTACTTC
>TRBJ2-7|.|TRBV6-5|few
CASSYSAGYEQYF
TGTGCCAGCAGTTACTCAGCCGGCTACGAGCAGTACTTC
>TRBJ2-7|.|TRBV5-4|once
CASSFRLGYEQYF
TGTGCCAGCAGCTTTCGACTAGGCTACGAGCAGTACTTC
>TRBJ2-2|.|TRBV5-4|.
CASSRGNTGELFF
TGTGCCAGCAGTAGGGGGAACACCGGGGAGCTGTTTTTT
>TRBJ2-1|TRBD2|TRBV19|.
CASSSGGPGKQFF
TGTGCCAGTAGTAGCGGGGGGCCCGGAAAGCAGTTCTTC
>TRBJ2-7|.|TRBV5-6|.
CASSFWRGNSYEQYF
TGTGCCAGCAGCTTTTGGCGAGGGAATTCCTACGAGCAGTACTTC
>TRBJ2-2|TRBD1|TRBV11-2|.
CASSTGTAITNTGELFF
TGTGCCAGCAGCACCGGGACAGCAATTACGAACACCGGGGAGCTGTTTTTT
>TRBJ2-7|.|TRBV7-7|.
CASSLGATYEQYF
TGTGCTAGCAGCTTAGGTGCGACCTACGAGCAGTACTTC
>TRBJ1-5|TRBD1|TRBV6-2/TRBV6-3|.
CASSYRGQGNQPQHF
TGTGCCAGCAGTTATAGGGGGCAGGGCAATCAGCCCCAGCATTTT